This T cell receptor beta chain emerged from a study of blood T cell repertoires in COVID-19. Study details: COVID-19 samples collected from the United States, Italy and Spain covered acute and convalescent phases. PBMCs, B-cell-depleted T cells, or T cells provided the cDNA or gDNA that made up the material.

The CDR3 loop spans 14 amino acids. Germline assignment: CDR1 SGHRS and CDR2 YFSETQ. V shed 0 bases and J shed 7 bases, with 13 bases lying between them. In the original workflow: By means of reference gene primer amplification, nucleated cell counts were estimated. TCRdb's copy holds only in-frame clones and misses some; the assay was immunoSEQ multiplex PCR. The V and J calls and clone size were taken over from that table, and D and trimming were inferred from the DNA. The sample holds 100,000 or so clones, about 85% seen once. The chain combines TRBV5-1 with TRBJ1-2; TRBD1 might be the D (5 bases). The material sequenced was peripheral blood. This TCR was recovered from a man between 45 and 60 years old with active COVID-19. CDR3 sequence: CASSLAQGGSGYTF. CDR3 DNA: TGCGCCAGCAGCTTGGCCCAGGGTGGTTCTGGCTACACCTTC.